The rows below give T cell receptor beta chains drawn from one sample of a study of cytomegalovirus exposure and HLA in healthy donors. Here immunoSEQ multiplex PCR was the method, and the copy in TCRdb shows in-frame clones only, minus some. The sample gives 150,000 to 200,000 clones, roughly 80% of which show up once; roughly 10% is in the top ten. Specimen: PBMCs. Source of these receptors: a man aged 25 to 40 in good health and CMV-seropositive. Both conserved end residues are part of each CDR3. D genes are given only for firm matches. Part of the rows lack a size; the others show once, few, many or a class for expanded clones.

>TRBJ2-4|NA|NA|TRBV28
CASTITGLENIQYF
TGTGCCAGCACTATCACAGGGTTGGAAAACATTCAGTACTTC
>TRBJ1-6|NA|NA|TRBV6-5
CASSPREYSPLHF
TGTGCCAGCAGTCCCCGGGAGTATTCACCCCTCCACTTT
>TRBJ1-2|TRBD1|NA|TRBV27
CASSWGQGGGYTF
TGTGCCAGCAGCTGGGGACAGGGGGGGGGCTACACCTTC
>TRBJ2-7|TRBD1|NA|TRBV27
CASSLAGQVYEQYF
TGTGCCAGCAGTTTAGCGGGACAGGTCTACGAGCAGTACTTC
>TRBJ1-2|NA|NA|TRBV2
CARKPGPSSTYGYTF
TGTGCCAGGAAGCCAGGGCCCTCGTCGACTTATGGCTACACCTTC
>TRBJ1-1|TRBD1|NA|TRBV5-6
CASSPLGQGYLNTEAFF
TGTGCCAGCAGCCCTCTAGGACAGGGGTACTTGAACACTGAAGCTTTCTTT
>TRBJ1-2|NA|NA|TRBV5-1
CASSPSQRGNYGYTF
TGCGCCAGCAGCCCCTCCCAGCGGGGTAACTATGGCTACACCTTC
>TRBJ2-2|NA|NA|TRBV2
CASSVKGDGELFF
TGTGCCAGCAGTGTTAAGGGAGACGGGGAGCTGTTTTTT
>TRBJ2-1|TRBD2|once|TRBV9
CASNIAGTSGRDAGGYNEQFF
TGTGCCAGCAACATTGCCGGGACTAGCGGGAGGGATGCGGGTGGATACAATGAGCAGTTCTTC
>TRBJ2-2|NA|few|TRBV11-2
CASSFRDVGELFF
TGTGCCAGCAGCTTCCGGGATGTCGGGGAGCTGTTTTTT
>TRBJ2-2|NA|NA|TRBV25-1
CASSEGGPGELFF
TGTGCCAGCAGTGAGGGAGGTCCCGGGGAGTTGTTTTTT
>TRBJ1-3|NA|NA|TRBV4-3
CASSQGGGTPSSGNTIYF
TGCGCCAGCAGCCAAGGGGGGGGGACTCCAAGCTCTGGAAACACCATATATTTT
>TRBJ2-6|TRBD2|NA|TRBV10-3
CAISSLAGDSGANVLTF
TGTGCCATCAGTAGCCTAGCGGGAGACTCTGGGGCCAACGTCCTGACTTTC
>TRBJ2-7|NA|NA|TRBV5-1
CASSLGPQRSYEQYF
TGCGCCAGCAGCTTGGGGCCCCAGCGGAGTTACGAGCAGTACTTC
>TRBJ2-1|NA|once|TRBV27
CASSLLSLDNEQFF
TGTGCCAGCAGTTTACTGAGTTTAGACAATGAGCAGTTCTTC
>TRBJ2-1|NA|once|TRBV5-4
CASSYDRSNEQFF
TGTGCCAGCAGCTACGACAGGTCCAATGAGCAGTTCTTC
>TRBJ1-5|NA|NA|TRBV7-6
CASSSNRGPQHF
TGTGCCAGCAGCTCTAATAGGGGGCCCCAGCATTTT
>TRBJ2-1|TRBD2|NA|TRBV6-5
CASSSGTSLYNEQFF
TGTGCCAGCAGTTCCGGGACTAGCTTATACAATGAGCAGTTCTTC
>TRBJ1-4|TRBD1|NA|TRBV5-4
CASSSRTGGNPNEKLFF
TGTGCCAGCAGCAGTAGGACAGGGGGGAACCCTAATGAAAAACTGTTTTTT
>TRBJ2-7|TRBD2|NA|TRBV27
CASSLGGGYEQYF
TGTGCCAGCAGTTTAGGGGGGGGCTACGAGCAGTACTTC
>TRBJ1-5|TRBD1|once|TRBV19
CASGQGRDQPQHF
TGTGCCAGTGGACAGGGTCGAGATCAGCCCCAGCATTTT
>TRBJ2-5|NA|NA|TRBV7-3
CASSASGSKETQYF
TGTGCCAGCAGCGCCTCCGGGAGTAAGGAGACCCAGTACTTC
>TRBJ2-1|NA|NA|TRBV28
CASSLFRGNEQFF
TGTGCCAGCAGTTTATTCAGGGGAAATGAGCAGTTCTTC
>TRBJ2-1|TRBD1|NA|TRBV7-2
CASSPQGARTNEQFF
TGTGCCAGCAGCCCACAGGGGGCCCGTACCAATGAGCAGTTCTTC